These 2 T cell receptor beta chains were sequenced from one sample in a study of T cell responses to AZD1222 COVID-19 vaccine. TCRdb keeps only in-frame clones here, not all; method: immunoSEQ multiplex PCR. Altogether around 150,000 clones are present, around nine tenths being singletons, with the ten largest covering approximately 3%. Sequencing was performed on peripheral blood, taken 28 days after the second AZD1222 dose. These TCRs come from an adult who received the AZD1222 COVID-19 vaccine.

The V and J genes are TRBV5-1 and TRBJ2-3; D perhaps matches TRBD2 (6 bases). Germline-derived CDR1 and CDR2 are SGHRS and YFSETQ. CDR3 length equals 15 residues. Trimming stripped 5 bases from V and 5 bases from J, with 18 bases between. CDR3: CASRLHREPLDTQYF. The CDR3 nucleotides are TGCGCCAGCAGACTTCACCGGGAGCCATTAGATACGCAGTATTTT.

The chain combines TRBV9 with TRBJ1-5; D is uncertain. The V gene lost 1 base and the J gene lost 1 base, with 6 bases spanning the gap. The CDR3 spans 14 residues. Germline V gene data show CDR1 as SGDLS and CDR2 as YYNGEE. CDR3 in amino acids: CASSVLDSNQPQHF. The CDR3 DNA is TGTGCCAGCAGCGTATTGGACAGCAATCAGCCCCAGCATTTT.